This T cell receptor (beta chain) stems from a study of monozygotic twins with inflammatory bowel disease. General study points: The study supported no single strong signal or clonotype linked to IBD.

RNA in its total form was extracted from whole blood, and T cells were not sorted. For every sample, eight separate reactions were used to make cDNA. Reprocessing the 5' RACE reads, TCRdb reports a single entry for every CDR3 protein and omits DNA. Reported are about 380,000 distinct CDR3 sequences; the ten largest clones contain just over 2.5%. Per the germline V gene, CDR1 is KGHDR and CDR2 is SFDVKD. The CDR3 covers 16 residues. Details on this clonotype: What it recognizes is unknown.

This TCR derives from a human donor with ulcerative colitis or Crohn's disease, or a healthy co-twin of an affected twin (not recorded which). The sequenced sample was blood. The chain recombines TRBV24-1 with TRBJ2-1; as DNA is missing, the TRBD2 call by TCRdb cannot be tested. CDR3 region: CATSDFVQRGHNEQFF.